Presented here are 16 T cell receptor beta chains from one specimen sequenced in a study of control samples from healthy donors and cancer patients. The repertoire was sequenced with immunoSEQ multiplex PCR; TCRdb's copy has only in-frame clones and lacks some. Among 150,000 to 200,000 clones listed, roughly 90% were seen once. Sequenced input: blood. Receptors were obtained from a man aged 25-45 years in good health.

V and J are TRBV27 and TRBJ2-3; D is ambiguous. Germline V gene sequence: CDR1 MNHEY, CDR2 SMNVEV (reference sequence). The V end was cut by 5 bases, the J end by 1 base, with 10 bases between. This CDR3 comprises 14 residues. Here the CDR3 DNA reads TGTGCCAGCAGTAGGCTTTACCGCACAGATACGCAGTATTTT. Translation gives CASSRLYRTDTQYF.

The J gene is TRBJ1-5, the V gene TRBV10-3; tentatively, D is TRBD1 (5 bases). Germline-derived CDR1 and CDR2 are ENHRY and SYGVKD. The CDR3 sequence is 16 residues long. Trimming removed 10 bases at V and 0 bases at J, with 19 bases between. CDR3 nucleotides: TGTGCCACCCTCGCGGACATAACGAATAGCAATCAGCCCCAGCATTTT. This encodes CATLADITNSNQPQHF.

The chain combines TRBV29-1 with TRBJ1-1; D remains ambiguous. Germline V gene data show CDR1 as SQVTM and CDR2 as ANQGSEA. The length of the CDR3 is 11 residues. Trimming removed 6 bases from V and 1 base from J, with 6 bases in between. The CDR3 nucleotides are TGCAGCGTGAACGCGAACACTGAAGCTTTCTTT. Protein: CSVNANTEAFF.

This clone was counted only a few times. This chain joins TRBV4-1 and TRBJ2-2, with D maybe TRBD1 (5 bases). Deletions cut 5 bases from V and 2 bases from J, with 9 bases between. The V gene's germline CDR1 is MGHRA and CDR2 YSYEKL. The length of the CDR3 is 14 residues. The CDR3 region has the DNA TGCGCCAGCAGCGATAGGGGTAACACCGGGGAGCTGTTTTTT. Translating it yields CASSDRGNTGELFF.

In this sample, this clone turned up once. The chain employs TRBV9 and TRBJ2-7; 7 bases are shared with TRBD2. CDR3 size: 14 residues. Germline V gene data show CDR1 as SGDLS and CDR2 as YYNGEE. V was clipped by 4 bases and J by 4 bases; unmatched bases: 8. CDR3 DNA: TGTGCCAGCAGCACGACGGGACTATCGTACGAGCAGTACTTC. Translated: CASSTTGLSYEQYF.

The CDR3: CASRTATDTQYF. CDR3 sequence (DNA): TGTGCCAGCAGGACAGCCACAGATACGCAGTATTTT. V and J are TRBV2 and TRBJ2-3, with D maybe TRBD1 (5 bases). This CDR3 spans 12 amino acids. V lost 6 bases, J lost 2 bases, and 6 bases lay in between. Per the germline V gene, CDR1 is SNHLY and CDR2 is FYNNEI.

This chain connects TRBV28 to TRBJ1-6, with 10 bases matching TRBD1. The CDR3 is 18 amino acids. The ends lost 5 bases at V and 5 bases at J; junction bases unmatched: 12. Germline V gene data show CDR1 as MDHEN and CDR2 as SYDVKM. CDR3 nucleotides: TGTGCCAGCAGTCTTGGAGGGGACAGGGGAAAGAATAATTCACCCCTCCACTTT. Protein sequence: CASSLGGDRGKNNSPLHF.

The chain recombines TRBV7-2 with TRBJ2-5, with unresolved D. V lost 5 bases and J lost 2, with 3 bases in between. CDR3 size: 11 residues. The V gene's germline CDR1 is SGHTA and CDR2 FQGNSA. Written as DNA, the CDR3 is TGTGCCAGCAGCCCTCAAGAGACCCAGTACTTC. It is translated as CASSPQETQYF.

The chain has TRBV9 and TRBJ2-1; 7 nucleotides agree with TRBD2. Germline-derived CDR1 and CDR2 are SGDLS and YYNGEE. V shed 0 bases and J 4 bases; nucleotides not matched to a gene: 4. The CDR3 spans 15 residues. CDR3 nucleotide sequence: TGTGCCAGCAGCGTAGAGCGGGAACTTTACAATGAGCAGTTCTTC. Translated: CASSVERELYNEQFF.

J is TRBJ2-1 and V is TRBV25-1; possibly TRBD2 for D (6 bases). V lost 1 base and J lost 7, with 17 bases in between. Per the germline V gene, CDR1 is MGHDK and CDR2 is SYGVNS. This CDR3 region has 16 residues. The CDR3: CASSESPGTAGNEQFF. For the CDR3, the DNA is TGTGCCAGCAGTGAATCCCCAGGGACCGCGGGAAATGAGCAGTTCTTC.

The rearrangement joins TRBV11-3 to TRBJ2-7; TRBD1 matches at 8 bases. V was clipped by 5 bases and J by 5 bases; unmatched bases: 2. The germline V gene encodes CDR1 SGHNT and CDR2 YENEEA. The CDR3 runs to 12 residues. The CDR3 DNA is TGTGCCAGCAGCGTGGACAGGGACGAGCAGTACTTC. Translation: CASSVDRDEQYF.

The rearrangement joins TRBV29-1 to TRBJ1-1; a weak D match, TRBD1 (6 bases). V lost 6 bases, J lost 1 base, and 15 bases lay in between. CDR3 length: 14 amino acids. Germline V gives CDR1 SQVTM, CDR2 ANQGSEA. The chain's CDR3 is CSVQGRRENTEAFF. The CDR3 nucleotides are TGCAGCGTACAGGGAAGACGGGAGAACACTGAAGCTTTCTTT. Based on the CDR3 plus reference TRBV29-1 and TRBJ1-1, the full variable domain is SAVISQKPSRDICQRGTSLTIQCQVDSQVTMMFWYRQQPGQSLTLIATANQGSEATYESGFVIDKFPISRPNLTFSTLTVSNMSPEDSSIYLCSVQGRRENTEAFFGQGTRLTVV.

Details on this clone: Mismatch with germline at one junction end may stem from a read error. The genes are TRBV15 and TRBJ1-4, with a weak D call TRBD1 (5 bases). CDR1 is LNHNV, CDR2 YYDKDF, per germline (reference sequence). The CDR3 extends over 13 amino acids. The DNA for the CDR3 is TGTGCCACCAGCAGAGATAGGAGGCGACAGAGGATATTT. Its translation is CATSRDRRRQRIF.

The chain combines TRBV12-5 with TRBJ1-2; D is unresolved. Germline loops: CDR1 LGHNT, CDR2 FRNRAP. The germline V and J ends were trimmed by 1 base and 7 bases, with 7 bases remaining between them. This CDR3 region has 12 residues. The CDR3 is CASGLGSGGYTF. The DNA of the CDR3 is TGTGCTAGTGGTTTGGGGTCCGGTGGCTACACCTTC. The full variable domain, in which reference TRBV12-5 and TRBJ1-2 provide the parts outside the CDR3, is DARVTQTPRHKVTEMGQEVTMRCQPILGHNTVFWYRQTMMQGLELLAYFRNRAPLDDSGMPKDRFSAEMPDATLATLKIQPSEPRDSAVYFCASGLGSGGYTFGSGTRLTVV.

This chain connects TRBV18 to TRBJ2-3; TRBD2 is a possible D gene (8 bases). Per germline, CDR1 KGHSH and CDR2 LQKENI. V was cut by 1 base and J by 0 bases, with 23 bases left in between. The CDR3 is 20 amino acids. Written as DNA, the CDR3 is TGTGCCAGCTCACCACTTCATGTTAGCGGGACAGTAACTAGCACAGATACGCAGTATTTT. This codes for CASSPLHVSGTVTSTDTQYF. Full variable domain (missing parts from reference TRBV18 and TRBJ2-3): NAGVMQNPRHLVRRRGQEARLRCSPMKGHSHVYWYRQLPEEGLKFMVYLQKENIIDESGMPKERFSAEFPKEGPSILRIQQVVRGDSAAYFCASSPLHVSGTVTSTDTQYFGPGTRLTVL.

The V and J genes are TRBV7-2 and TRBJ2-1; a possible D gene is TRBD1 (5 bases). Germline V gene sequence: CDR1 SGHTA, CDR2 FQGNSA. CDR3 size: 15 residues. Trimming left V 3 bases short and J 0 bases short, with 9 bases between. The CDR3 loop is CASSFIRGSYNEQFF. The CDR3 coding sequence is TGTGCCAGCAGCTTTATTAGGGGCTCCTACAATGAGCAGTTCTTC. Together with reference TRBV7-2 and TRBJ2-1, the CDR3 gives the full variable domain: GAGVSQSPSNKVTEKGKDVELRCDPISGHTALYWYRQSLGQGLEFLIYFQGNSAPDKSGLPSDRFSAERTGGSVSTLTIQRTQQEDSAVYLCASSFIRGSYNEQFFGPGTRLTVL.